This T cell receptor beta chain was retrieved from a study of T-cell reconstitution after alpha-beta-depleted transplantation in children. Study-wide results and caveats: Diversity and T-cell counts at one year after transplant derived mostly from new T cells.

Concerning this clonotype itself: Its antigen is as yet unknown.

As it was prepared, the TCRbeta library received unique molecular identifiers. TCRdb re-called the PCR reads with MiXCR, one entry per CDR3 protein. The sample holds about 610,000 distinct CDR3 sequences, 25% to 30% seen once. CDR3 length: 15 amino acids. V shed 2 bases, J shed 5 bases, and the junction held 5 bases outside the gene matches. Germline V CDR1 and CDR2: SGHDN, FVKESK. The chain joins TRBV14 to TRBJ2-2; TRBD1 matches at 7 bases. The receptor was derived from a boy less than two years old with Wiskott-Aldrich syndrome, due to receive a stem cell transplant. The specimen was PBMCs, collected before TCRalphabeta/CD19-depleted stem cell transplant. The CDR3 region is CASSQFTGVTGELFF. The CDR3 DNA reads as TGTGCCAGCAGCCAATTCACAGGGGTAACCGGGGAGCTGTTTTTT.